What follows describes a single T cell receptor (beta chain). As yet, its antigen is unknown. These data come from a study of PD-1 blockade in classical Hodgkin lymphoma. Overall study results and limits: For complete responders, baseline diversity was comparable to that of newly diagnosed patients. When set against healthy donors, newly diagnosed patients were reported to show lower baseline TCR diversity.

The table came from immunoSEQ multiplex PCR; TCRdb's copy has only in-frame clones and leaves some out. The sample records tens of thousands of clones, 90% to 95% being singletons. Germline V gives CDR1 MDHEN, CDR2 SYDVKM. The CDR3 loop spans 17 amino acids. V lost 2 bases to trimming and J lost 4 bases, with 18 bases between them. All the patients suffered relapse after autologous stem cell transplantation, and brentuximab vedotin exposure differed. Reported best responses ranged across complete response, partial response or progressive disease. The source material was peripheral blood mononuclear cells (PBMCs), sampled at baseline. The rearrangement joins TRBV28 to TRBJ1-5, with D perhaps matching TRBD1 (5 bases). This clonotype originated in a human donor with classical Hodgkin lymphoma. As DNA, the CDR3 is TGTGCCAGCAGTTTACCAACCAACGTCAGGGATAATCAGCCCCAGCATTTT. Translation gives CASSLPTNVRDNQPQHF. Based on the CDR3 plus reference TRBV28 and TRBJ1-5, the full variable domain is DVKVTQSSRYLVKRTGEKVFLECVQDMDHENMFWYRQDPGLGLRLIYFSYDVKMKEKGDIPEGYSVSREKKERFSLILESASTNQTSMYLCASSLPTNVRDNQPQHFGDGTRLSIL.